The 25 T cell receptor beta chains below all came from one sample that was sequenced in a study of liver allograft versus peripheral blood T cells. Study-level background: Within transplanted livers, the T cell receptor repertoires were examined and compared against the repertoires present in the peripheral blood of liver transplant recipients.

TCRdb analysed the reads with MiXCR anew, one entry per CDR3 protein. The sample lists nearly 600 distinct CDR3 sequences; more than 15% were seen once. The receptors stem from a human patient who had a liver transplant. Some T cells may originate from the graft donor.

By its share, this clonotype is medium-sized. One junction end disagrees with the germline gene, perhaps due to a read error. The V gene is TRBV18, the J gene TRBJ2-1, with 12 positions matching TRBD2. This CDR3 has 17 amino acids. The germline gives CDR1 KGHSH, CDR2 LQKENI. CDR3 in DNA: TGTGCCAACTCACCAGCTAGCGGGGGGGCCGGGTACAATGAGCAGTTCTTC. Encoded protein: CANSPASGGAGYNEQFF.

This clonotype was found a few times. In nucleotides, the CDR3 is TGTGCCAGCAGCCCCCCAAGTGGTGGCTACACCTTC. It translates to CASSPPSGGYTF. V and J are TRBV9 and TRBJ1-2; D unresolved. Per the germline V gene, CDR1 is SGDLS and CDR2 is YYNGEE. V shed 4 bases and J shed 7 bases, with 11 bases lying between them. CDR3 length equals 12 residues. Combining the CDR3 with reference TRBV9 and TRBJ1-2 gives the whole variable domain DSGVTQTPKHLITATGQRVTLRCSPRSGDLSVYWYQQSLDQGLQFLIQYYNGEERAKGNILERFSAQQFPDLHSELNLSSLELGDSALYFCASSPPSGGYTFGSGTRLTVV.

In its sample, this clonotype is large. CDR3: CASSLGERYNSPLHF. For the CDR3, the DNA is TGTGCCAGCAGCTTGGGGGAACGCTATAATTCACCCCTCCACTTT. V is TRBV5-4 and J is TRBJ1-6; no clear D. V was trimmed by 0 bases and J by 3 bases, leaving 7 bases between them. The V gene's germline CDR1 is SGHNT and CDR2 YYREEE (reference sequence). The CDR3 runs to 15 residues. Combining the CDR3 with reference TRBV5-4 and TRBJ1-6 gives the whole variable domain ETGVTQSPTHLIKTRGQQVTLRCSSQSGHNTVSWYQQALGQGPQFIFQYYREEENGRGNFPPRFSGLQFPNYSSELNVNALELDDSALYLCASSLGERYNSPLHFGNGTRLTVT.

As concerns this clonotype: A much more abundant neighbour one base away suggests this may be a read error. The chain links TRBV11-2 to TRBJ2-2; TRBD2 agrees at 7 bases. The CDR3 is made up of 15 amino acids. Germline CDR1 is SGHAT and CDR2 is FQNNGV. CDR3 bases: TGTGCCAGCAGCTTAAGGCCTAGCGGAGCCGGGAAGCTGTTTTTT. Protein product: CASSLRPSGAGKLFF.

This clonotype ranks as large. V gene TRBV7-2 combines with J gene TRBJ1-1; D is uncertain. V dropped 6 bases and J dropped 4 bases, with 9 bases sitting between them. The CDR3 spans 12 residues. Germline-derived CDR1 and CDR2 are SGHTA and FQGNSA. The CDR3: CASRGWGTEAFF. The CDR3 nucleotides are TGTGCCAGCAGGGGATGGGGCACTGAAGCTTTCTTT.

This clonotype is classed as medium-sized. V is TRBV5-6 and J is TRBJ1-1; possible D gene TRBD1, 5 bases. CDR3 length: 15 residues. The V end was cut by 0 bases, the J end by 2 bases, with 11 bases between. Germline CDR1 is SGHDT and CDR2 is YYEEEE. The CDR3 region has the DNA TGTGCCAGCAGCTTGGGGGACTTGTTTAACACTGAAGCTTTCTTT. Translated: CASSLGDLFNTEAFF.

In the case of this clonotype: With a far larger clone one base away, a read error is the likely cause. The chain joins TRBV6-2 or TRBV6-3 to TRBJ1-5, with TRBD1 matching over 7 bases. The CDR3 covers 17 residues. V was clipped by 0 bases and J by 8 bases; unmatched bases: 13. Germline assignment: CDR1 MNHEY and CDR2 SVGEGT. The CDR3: CASSYSPAAQGNEPQHF. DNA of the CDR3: TGTGCCAGCAGTTACTCTCCCGCCGCACAGGGGAATGAGCCCCAGCATTTT.

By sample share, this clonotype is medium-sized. The CDR3 sequence: CASRSGNLNTEAFF. CDR3 sequence (DNA): TGTGCCAGCAGGTCCGGGAATTTGAACACTGAAGCTTTCTTT. The V gene is TRBV12-3 or TRBV12-4, the J gene TRBJ1-1; D is unresolved. The germline V and J ends were trimmed by 6 bases and 0 bases, with 11 bases remaining between them. This CDR3 spans 14 amino acids.

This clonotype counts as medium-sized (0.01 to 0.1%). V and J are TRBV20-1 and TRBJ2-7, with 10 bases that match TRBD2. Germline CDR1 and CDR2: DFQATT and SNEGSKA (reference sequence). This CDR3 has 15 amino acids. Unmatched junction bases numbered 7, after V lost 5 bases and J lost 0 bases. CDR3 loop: CSAQYSGGSSYEQYF. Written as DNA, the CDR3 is TGCAGTGCTCAGTATAGCGGGGGGTCCTCCTACGAGCAGTACTTC.

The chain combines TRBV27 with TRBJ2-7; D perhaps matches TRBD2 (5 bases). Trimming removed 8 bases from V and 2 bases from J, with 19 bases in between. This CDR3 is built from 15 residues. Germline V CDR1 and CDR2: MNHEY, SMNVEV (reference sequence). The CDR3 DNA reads TGTGCCAGCTCCTTAACACGAGGGATTCCCTACGAGCAGTACTTC. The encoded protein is CASSLTRGIPYEQYF.

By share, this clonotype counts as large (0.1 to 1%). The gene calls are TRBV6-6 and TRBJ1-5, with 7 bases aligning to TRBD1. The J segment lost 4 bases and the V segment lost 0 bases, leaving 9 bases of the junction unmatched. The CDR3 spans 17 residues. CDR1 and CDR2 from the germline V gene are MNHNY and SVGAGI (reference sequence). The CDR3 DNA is TGTGCCAGCAGTTACTCTCCCGCCGCACAGGGGAATCAGCCCCAGCATTTT. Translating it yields CASSYSPAAQGNQPQHF.

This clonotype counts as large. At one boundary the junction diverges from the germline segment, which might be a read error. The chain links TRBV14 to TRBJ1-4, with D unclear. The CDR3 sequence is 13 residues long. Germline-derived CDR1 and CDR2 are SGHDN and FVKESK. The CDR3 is CASSWVGNGKLFF. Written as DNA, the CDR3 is TGTGCCAGCAGCTGGGTAGGGAATGGAAAACTGTTTTTT.

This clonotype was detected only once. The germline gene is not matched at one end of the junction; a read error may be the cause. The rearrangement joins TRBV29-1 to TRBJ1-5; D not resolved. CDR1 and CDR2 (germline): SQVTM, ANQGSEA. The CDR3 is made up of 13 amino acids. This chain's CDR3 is CSVAAGGDQPQHF. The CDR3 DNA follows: TGCAGCGTTGCAGCAGGAGGAGATCAGCCCCAGCATTTC.

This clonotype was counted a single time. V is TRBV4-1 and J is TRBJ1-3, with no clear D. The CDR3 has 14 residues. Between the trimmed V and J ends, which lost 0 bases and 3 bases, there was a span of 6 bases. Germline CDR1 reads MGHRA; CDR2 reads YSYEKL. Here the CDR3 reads CASSQEKYGNTIYF. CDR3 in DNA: TGCGCCAGCAGCCAAGAGAAGTATGGAAACACCATATATTTT.

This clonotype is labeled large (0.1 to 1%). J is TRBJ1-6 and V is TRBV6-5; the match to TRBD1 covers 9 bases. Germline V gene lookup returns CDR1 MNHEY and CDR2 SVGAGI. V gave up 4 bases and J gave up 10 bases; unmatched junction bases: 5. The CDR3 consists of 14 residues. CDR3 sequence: CASSFRDRDSPLHF. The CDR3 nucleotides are TGTGCCAGCAGTTTCCGGGACAGGGACTCACCCCTCCACTTT.

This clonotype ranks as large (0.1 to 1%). The CDR3 DNA follows: TGTGCCAGCTCACCACTCCAGGGTGTTGGCTACACCTTC. This encodes CASSPLQGVGYTF. The rearrangement links TRBV18 to TRBJ1-2; weak D call: TRBD1 (5 bases). This CDR3 has 13 amino acids. Trimming shortened V by 1 base and J by 7 bases, and 10 bases separated the two germline ends. The germline gives CDR1 KGHSH, CDR2 LQKENI.

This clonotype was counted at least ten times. CDR3 residues: CASSLGRRGGNTIYF. The CDR3 region has the DNA TGCGCCAGCAGCTTGGGACGTCGGGGAGGAAACACCATATATTTT. The chain uses TRBV5-1 and TRBJ1-3; no reliable D call. The CDR3 extends over 15 amino acids. Trimming stripped 0 bases from V and 4 bases from J, with 11 bases between. Germline-derived CDR1 and CDR2 are SGHRS and YFSETQ.

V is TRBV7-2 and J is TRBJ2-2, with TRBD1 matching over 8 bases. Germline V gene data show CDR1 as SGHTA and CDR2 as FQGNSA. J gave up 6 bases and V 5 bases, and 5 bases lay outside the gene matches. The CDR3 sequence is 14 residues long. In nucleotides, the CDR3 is TGTGCCAGCAGCCCGAACAGGGGGGCCGGGGAGCTGTTTTTT. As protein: CASSPNRGAGELFF.

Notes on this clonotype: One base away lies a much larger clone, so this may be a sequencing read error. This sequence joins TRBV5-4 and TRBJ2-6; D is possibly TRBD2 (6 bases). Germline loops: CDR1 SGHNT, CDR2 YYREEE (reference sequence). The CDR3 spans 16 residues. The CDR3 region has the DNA TGTGTCAGCAGCTTGGGGGGAGACTCTGGGGCCAACGTCCTGACTTTC. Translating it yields CVSSLGGDSGANVLTF. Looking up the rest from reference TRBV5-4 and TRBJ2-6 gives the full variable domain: ETGVTQSPTHLIKTRGQQVTLRCSSQSGHNTVSWYQQALGQGPQFIFQYYREEENGRGNFPPRFSGLQFPNYSSELNVNALELDDSALYLCVSSLGGDSGANVLTFGAGSRLTVL.

CDR3 coding DNA: TGTGCCAGCAGCTCTACCGGGACAGGCCCCTATGGCTACACCTTC. It specifies CASSSTGTGPYGYTF. J is TRBJ1-2 and V is TRBV7-9, with 8 nucleotides matching TRBD1. V gave up 4 bases and J gave up 4 bases; unmatched junction bases: 8. Germline values: CDR1 SEHNR, CDR2 FQNEAQ (reference sequence). CDR3 size: 15 residues.

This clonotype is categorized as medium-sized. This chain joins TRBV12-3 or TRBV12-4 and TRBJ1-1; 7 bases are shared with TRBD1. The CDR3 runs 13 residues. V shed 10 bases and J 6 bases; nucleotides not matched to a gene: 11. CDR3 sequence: CATKGARRAEAFF. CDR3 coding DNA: TGTGCCACCAAGGGGGCTAGGAGGGCTGAAGCTTTCTTT.

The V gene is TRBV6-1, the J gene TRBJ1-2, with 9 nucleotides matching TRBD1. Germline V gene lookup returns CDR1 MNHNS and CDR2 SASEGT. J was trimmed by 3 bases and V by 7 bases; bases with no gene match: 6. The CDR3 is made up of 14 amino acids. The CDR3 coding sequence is TGTGCCAGCAATCCGACAGGGGGTTACTATGGCTACACCTTC. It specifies CASNPTGGYYGYTF.

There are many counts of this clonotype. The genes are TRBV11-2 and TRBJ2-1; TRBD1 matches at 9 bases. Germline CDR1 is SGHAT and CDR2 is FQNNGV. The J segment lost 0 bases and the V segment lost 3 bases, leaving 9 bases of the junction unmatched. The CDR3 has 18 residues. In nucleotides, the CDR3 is TGTGCCAGCAGCTTCCGTCCCCCGACAGGGGGCTCCTACAATGAGCAGTTCTTC. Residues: CASSFRPPTGGSYNEQFF.

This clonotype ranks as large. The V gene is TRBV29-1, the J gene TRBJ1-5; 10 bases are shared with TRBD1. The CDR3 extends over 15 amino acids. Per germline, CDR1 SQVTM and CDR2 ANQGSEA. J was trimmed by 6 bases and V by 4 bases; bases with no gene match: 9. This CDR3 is CSVAPTGGHGQPQHF. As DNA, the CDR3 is TGCAGCGTTGCACCGACAGGGGGCCACGGTCAGCCCCAGCATTTT.

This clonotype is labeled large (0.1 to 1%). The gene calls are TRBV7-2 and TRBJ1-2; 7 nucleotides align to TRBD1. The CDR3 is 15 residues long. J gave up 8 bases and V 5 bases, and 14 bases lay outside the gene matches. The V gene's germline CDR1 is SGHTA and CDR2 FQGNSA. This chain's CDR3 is CASSKRQGAEGGYTF. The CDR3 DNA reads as TGTGCCAGCAGCAAACGACAGGGCGCTGAGGGAGGCTACACCTTC.